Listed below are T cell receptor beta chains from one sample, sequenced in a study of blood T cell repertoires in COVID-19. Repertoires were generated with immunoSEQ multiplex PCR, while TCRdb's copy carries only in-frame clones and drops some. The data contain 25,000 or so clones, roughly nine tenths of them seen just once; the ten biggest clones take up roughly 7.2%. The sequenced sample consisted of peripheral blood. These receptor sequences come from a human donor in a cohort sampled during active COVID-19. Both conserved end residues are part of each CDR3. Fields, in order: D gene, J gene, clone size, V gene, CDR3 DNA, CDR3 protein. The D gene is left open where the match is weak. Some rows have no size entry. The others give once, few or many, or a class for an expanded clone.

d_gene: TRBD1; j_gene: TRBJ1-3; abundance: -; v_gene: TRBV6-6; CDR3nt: TGTGCCAGCAGATCACAGGGGACGGGAAACACCATATATTTT; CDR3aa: CASRSQGTGNTIYF
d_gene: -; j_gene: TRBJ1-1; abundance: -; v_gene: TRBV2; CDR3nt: TGTGCCAGCAGTATACAATCGAACACTGAAGCTTTCTTT; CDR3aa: CASSIQSNTEAFF
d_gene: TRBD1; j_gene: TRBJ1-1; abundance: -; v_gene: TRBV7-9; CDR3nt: TGTGCCAGCAGCTCAGGGACAGGGAGGTTAGAGCACACTGAAGCTTTCTTT; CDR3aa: CASSSGTGRLEHTEAFF
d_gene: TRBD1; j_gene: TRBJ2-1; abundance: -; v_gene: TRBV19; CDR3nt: TGTGCCAGTAGGGACGTGACAGGGGCTTACAATGAGCAGTTCTTC; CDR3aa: CASRDVTGAYNEQFF
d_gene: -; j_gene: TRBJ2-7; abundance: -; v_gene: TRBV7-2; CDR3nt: TGTGCCAGCCAAAGCGGATACGAGCAGTACTTC; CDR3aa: CASQSGYEQYF
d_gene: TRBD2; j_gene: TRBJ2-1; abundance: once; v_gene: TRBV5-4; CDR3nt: TGTGCCAGCAGCTCTGGGACTAGCGGGGCCTACAATGAGCAGTTCTTC; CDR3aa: CASSSGTSGAYNEQFF
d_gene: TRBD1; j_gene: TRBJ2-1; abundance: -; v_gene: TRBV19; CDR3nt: TGTGCCAGTAGCCCGGGACAGAGCTACAATGAGCAGTTCTTC; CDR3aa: CASSPGQSYNEQFF
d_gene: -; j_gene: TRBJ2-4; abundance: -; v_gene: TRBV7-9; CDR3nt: TGTGCCAGCAGCTTAGATTGGGAGGAAGGAAACATTCAGTACTTC; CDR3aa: CASSLDWEEGNIQYF
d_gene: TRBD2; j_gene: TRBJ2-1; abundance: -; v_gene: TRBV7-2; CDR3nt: TGTGCCAGCAGCCCGTGGGGGGGAGGTAAGAATGAGCAGTTCTTC; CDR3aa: CASSPWGGGKNEQFF
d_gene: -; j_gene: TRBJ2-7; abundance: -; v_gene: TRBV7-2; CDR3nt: TGTGCCAGCAGCTTAGAAGCGGGTTTAGTCTACGAGCAGTACTTC; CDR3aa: CASSLEAGLVYEQYF
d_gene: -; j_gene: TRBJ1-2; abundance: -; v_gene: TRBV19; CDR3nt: TGTGCCAGTAGACTTAGGGGCGACTATGGCTACACCTTC; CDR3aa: CASRLRGDYGYTF
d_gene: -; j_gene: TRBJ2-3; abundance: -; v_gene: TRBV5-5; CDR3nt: TGTGCCAGCAGGGGACTGCCGTTTCTCACAGATACGCAGTATTTT; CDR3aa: CASRGLPFLTDTQYF
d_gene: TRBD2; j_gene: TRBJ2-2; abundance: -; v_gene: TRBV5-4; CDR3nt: TGTGCCAGCAGCACCCCAACGGGAGGGCGTCGCACCGGGGAGCTGTTTTTT; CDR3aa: CASSTPTGGRRTGELFF
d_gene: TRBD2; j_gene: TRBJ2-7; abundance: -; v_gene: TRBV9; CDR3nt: TGTGCCAGCAGCGTAGGGGGGACTAGCGGTTACGAGCAGTACTTC; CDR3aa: CASSVGGTSGYEQYF
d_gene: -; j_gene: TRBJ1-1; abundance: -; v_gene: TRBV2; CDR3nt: TGTGCCAGCAGTGAAAGTGATCGGGGGGTAGGGTTGGTAAGAGGGGTCACTGAAGCTTTCTTT; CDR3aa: CASSESDRGVGLVRGVTEAFF
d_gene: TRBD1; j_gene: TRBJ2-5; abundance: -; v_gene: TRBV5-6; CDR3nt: TGTGCCAGCAGCACCGGGACAGAACAAGAGACCCAGTACTTC; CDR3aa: CASSTGTEQETQYF
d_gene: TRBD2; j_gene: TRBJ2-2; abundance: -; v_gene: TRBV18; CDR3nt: TGTGCCAGCTCGCCACCAATTCGACTAGCGGGAGGGAACACCGGGGAGCTGTTTTTT; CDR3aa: CASSPPIRLAGGNTGELFF
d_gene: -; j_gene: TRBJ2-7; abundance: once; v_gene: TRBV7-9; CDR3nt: TGTGCCAGCAGCTCAACAGGGCCTAGCTCCTACGAGCAGTACTTC; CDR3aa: CASSSTGPSSYEQYF
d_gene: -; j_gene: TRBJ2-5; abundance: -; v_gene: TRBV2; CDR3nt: TGTGCCAGCAGCCTTGGGCTTGAAGAGACCCAGTACTTC; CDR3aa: CASSLGLEETQYF
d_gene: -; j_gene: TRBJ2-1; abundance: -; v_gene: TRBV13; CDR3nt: TGTGCCAGCAGACCTTGGACGTCCGGACTCAGCTCCTACAATGAGCAGTTCTTC; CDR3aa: CASRPWTSGLSSYNEQFF
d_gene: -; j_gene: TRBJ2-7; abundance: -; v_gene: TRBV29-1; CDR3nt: TGCAGCGTTGAAGGACTGGCGGCGGCAGGGCTCTACGAGCAGTACTTC; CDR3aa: CSVEGLAAAGLYEQYF
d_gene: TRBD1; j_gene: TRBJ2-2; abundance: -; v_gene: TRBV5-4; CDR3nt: TGTGCCAGCAGCCCGCCGGGACAGGGGAACACCGGGGAGCTGTTTTTT; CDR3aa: CASSPPGQGNTGELFF
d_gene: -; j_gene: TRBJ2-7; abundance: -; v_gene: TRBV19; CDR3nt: TGTGCCAGTAAGGAGGGGGGGGCCTCATCCGAGCAGTACTTC; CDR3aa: CASKEGGASSEQYF
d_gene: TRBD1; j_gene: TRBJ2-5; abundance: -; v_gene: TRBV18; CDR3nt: TGTGCCAGCTCACTGGGACAGGTACAAGAGACCCAGTACTTC; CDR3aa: CASSLGQVQETQYF
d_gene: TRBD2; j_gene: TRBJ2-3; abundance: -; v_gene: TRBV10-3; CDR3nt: TGTGCCATCGGGACTAGCTCAGATACGCAGTATTTT; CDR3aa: CAIGTSSDTQYF
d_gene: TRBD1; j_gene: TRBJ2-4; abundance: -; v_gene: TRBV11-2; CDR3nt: TGTGCCAGCAGCTTGAGGGGGCAGACCAAAAACATTCAGTACTTC; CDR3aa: CASSLRGQTKNIQYF
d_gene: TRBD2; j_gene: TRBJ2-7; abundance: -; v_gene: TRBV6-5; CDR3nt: TGTGCCAGCAGTTACCGGGACTACCCCTCCGAGCAGTACTTC; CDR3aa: CASSYRDYPSEQYF
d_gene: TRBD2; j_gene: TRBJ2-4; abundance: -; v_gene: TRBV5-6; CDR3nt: TGTGCCAGCAGCTCTTGGTCGGTCGGGACTAGCAGGGACATTCAGTACTTC; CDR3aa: CASSSWSVGTSRDIQYF